This is a list of T cell receptor beta chains from one sample in a study of blood T cells in healthy people across ages. TCRdb called the 5' RACE reads again in MiXCR, with one record for every CDR3 protein. The sample contains 700,000 to 900,000 distinct CDR3 sequences, around 25% of which appear only once. This sample was also put to use in a study of T cells of mothers and their children.

The sequencing sample was made of blood. The receptors derive from a boy aged 5-17 years in good health. CDR3s include the opening cysteine and the closing phenylalanine or tryptophan. The order of the fields is D gene, J gene, clone size, V gene, CDR3 protein, CDR3 DNA. A D gene is named only where the DNA matches it firmly. Size is stated for part of the rows, as once, few or many counts, or as a class when the clone is expanded.

D gene: .
J gene: TRBJ2-4
clone size: few
V gene: TRBV3-1
CDR3 protein: CASSQGGRGNIQYF
CDR3 DNA: TGTGCCAGCAGCCAAGGCGGTCGCGGAAACATTCAGTACTTC

D gene: .
J gene: TRBJ1-4
clone size: few
V gene: TRBV12-3/TRBV12-4
CDR3 protein: CASSATDGGEELFF
CDR3 DNA: TGTGCCAGCAGTGCGACAGATGGAGGTGAAGAACTGTTTTTT

D gene: .
J gene: TRBJ1-1
clone size: .
V gene: TRBV7-8
CDR3 protein: CASSLGRGRVTEAFF
CDR3 DNA: TGTGCCAGCAGCTTAGGAAGGGGTCGGGTGACTGAAGCTTTCTTT

D gene: .
J gene: TRBJ2-3
clone size: .
V gene: TRBV29-1
CDR3 protein: CSVGVGGDTQYF
CDR3 DNA: TGCAGCGTTGGCGTTGGAGGGGATACGCAGTATTTT

D gene: TRBD1
J gene: TRBJ2-5
clone size: many
V gene: TRBV4-1
CDR3 protein: CASSQGTGQETQYF
CDR3 DNA: TGCGCCAGCAGCCAAGGGACAGGGCAAGAGACCCAGTACTTC

D gene: .
J gene: TRBJ2-1
clone size: .
V gene: TRBV6-6
CDR3 protein: CASSTGLRIYNEQFF
CDR3 DNA: TGTGCCAGCAGTACAGGATTGCGGATATACAATGAGCAGTTCTTC

D gene: .
J gene: TRBJ2-7
clone size: few
V gene: TRBV1
CDR3 protein: CTSSQIRDRVYEQYF
CDR3 DNA: TGCACCAGCAGCCAAATCCGGGACAGGGTCTACGAGCAGTACTTC

D gene: TRBD2
J gene: TRBJ2-3
clone size: few
V gene: TRBV20-1
CDR3 protein: CSATSGGVTDTQYF
CDR3 DNA: TGCAGTGCTACTAGCGGGGGGGTCACAGATACGCAGTATTTT

D gene: .
J gene: TRBJ1-2
clone size: .
V gene: TRBV5-1
CDR3 protein: CASSNTNRGYTF
CDR3 DNA: TGCGCCAGCAGCAACACTAACAGGGGCTACACCTTC

D gene: TRBD1
J gene: TRBJ2-2
clone size: .
V gene: TRBV5-5
CDR3 protein: CASSLAQGGNTGELFF
CDR3 DNA: TGTGCCAGCAGCTTGGCACAGGGGGGGAACACCGGGGAGCTGTTTTTT

D gene: TRBD1
J gene: TRBJ1-4
clone size: .
V gene: TRBV7-9
CDR3 protein: CASSLPTGTNEKLFF
CDR3 DNA: TGTGCCAGCAGCTTACCGACAGGGACTAATGAAAAACTGTTTTTT

D gene: TRBD1
J gene: TRBJ2-1
clone size: few
V gene: TRBV29-1
CDR3 protein: CSVLGQGWNEQFF
CDR3 DNA: TGCAGCGTCCTAGGACAGGGGTGGAATGAGCAGTTCTTC

D gene: .
J gene: TRBJ2-5
clone size: few
V gene: TRBV25-1
CDR3 protein: CASGPSWRQEETQYF
CDR3 DNA: TGTGCCAGCGGACCATCTTGGCGACAAGAAGAGACCCAGTACTTC

D gene: .
J gene: TRBJ2-3
clone size: .
V gene: TRBV6-1
CDR3 protein: CASSPGWGNTQYF
CDR3 DNA: TGTGCCAGCAGTCCTGGATGGGGGAATACGCAGTATTTT

D gene: .
J gene: TRBJ2-7
clone size: few
V gene: TRBV20-1
CDR3 protein: CSAHPVKGGYEQYF
CDR3 DNA: TGCAGTGCTCACCCCGTTAAAGGGGGCTACGAGCAGTACTTC